The 16 T cell receptor beta chains presented below share a single source sample, sequenced in a study of molecular identifiers for immune sequencing clone quantification. TCRdb used MiXCR to reprocess the PCR reads, holding one entry per CDR3 protein. The sample lists 600,000 to 650,000 distinct CDR3 sequences; about 20% were seen once. Material for sequencing was naive CD8+ T cells from blood, with Jurkat cell RNA spiked in. The subset is: FACS-sorted CD8+CD4-CCR7+CD45RA+ naive T cells. These receptor sequences come from a human donor in good health. Some libraries in this study had Jurkat cell RNA spiked in.

This clonotype was picked up many times. V and J are TRBV12-3 or TRBV12-4 and TRBJ1-3, with 9 bases that match TRBD1. The CDR3 spans 15 residues. Trimming at V came to 9 bases and at J to 1 base, leaving 7 bases not matched to a gene. The CDR3 nucleotides are TGTGCCAGTCACCTCGACAGGGGGTCTGGAAACACCATATATTTT. Amino acids: CASHLDRGSGNTIYF.

This clonotype has ten or more counts. The V call is TRBV3-1, the J call TRBJ2-7; no clear D. The ends were cut back, 1 base at V and 7 bases at J, with 8 bases in the middle. Germline V CDR1 and CDR2: LGHDT, YNNKEL (reference sequence). The CDR3 spans 12 residues. CDR3 sequence reads: CASSQVVEEQYF. CDR3 in DNA: TGTGCCAGCAGCCAAGTAGTCGAAGAGCAGTACTTC.

The V gene is TRBV27, the J gene TRBJ2-5; D is perhaps TRBD2 (5 bases). The CDR3 spans 13 residues. Looked up from germline, CDR1 is MNHEY and CDR2 is SMNVEV (reference sequence). The germline V and J ends were trimmed by 3 bases and 5 bases, with 10 bases remaining between them. CDR3 sequence: CASSLSGYETQYF. CDR3 bases: TGTGCCAGCAGTTTGTCGGGATATGAGACCCAGTACTTC.

J is TRBJ2-3 and V is TRBV18; D is ambiguous. V gave up 2 bases and J gave up 4 bases, with 10 bases separating them. CDR1 is KGHSH, CDR2 LQKENI, per germline. The CDR3 loop spans 14 amino acids. In nucleotides, the CDR3 is TGTGCCAGCTCACCAAAGGCCGGCCCAGATACGCAGTATTTT. As protein: CASSPKAGPDTQYF.

This clonotype was observed a handful of times. This chain joins TRBV6-1 and TRBJ2-2, with D tentatively TRBD2 (5 bases). CDR1 and CDR2 from the germline V gene are MNHNS and SASEGT. V was clipped by 5 bases and J by 4 bases, with 8 bases between them. The CDR3 loop spans 13 amino acids. The CDR3 sequence: CASSSGVTGELFF. DNA for the CDR3: TGTGCCAGCAGTAGCGGAGTCACCGGGGAGCTGTTTTTT.

The table lists this clonotype with many counts. The gene calls are TRBV7-9 and TRBJ2-7, with D possibly being TRBD2 (6 bases). Germline V lookup: CDR1 SEHNR, CDR2 FQNEAQ (reference sequence). Trimming took 5 bases from V and 4 from J, leaving 21 bases between them. The CDR3 totals 16 residues. As DNA, the CDR3 is TGTGCCAGCAGCCCGCCCCAAGGCGGGAAGGGTTACGAGCAGTACTTC. The encoded protein is CASSPPQGGKGYEQYF.

This clonotype appeared many times. The chain combines TRBV13 with TRBJ2-3; weak D call: TRBD1 (6 bases). Germline V gives CDR1 PRHDT, CDR2 FYEKMQ (reference sequence). The CDR3 is 17 amino acids. Trimming cost V 0 bases and J 0 bases, with 13 bases left between them. The CDR3 nucleotides read TGTGCCAGCAGCTTAGGCTTAGGGGGAAAAAGCACAGATACGCAGTATTTT. As protein: CASSLGLGGKSTDTQYF.

This clonotype showed up many times. J is TRBJ2-3 and V is TRBV6-5, with D possibly TRBD1 on 6 matching bases. Germline CDR1 reads MNHEY; CDR2 reads SVGAGI. V gave up 3 bases and J gave up 6 bases, with 13 bases separating them. The CDR3 length is 14 residues. The CDR3 sequence: CASSYLGGADTQYF. CDR3 bases: TGTGCCAGCAGTTATCTAGGGGGTGCGGATACGCAGTATTTT.

There are a few counts of this clonotype. Without the conserved terminal phenylalanine or tryptophan, this CDR3 likely stems from a read error. The chain employs TRBV4-3 and TRBJ2-7, with D perhaps matching TRBD1 (6 bases). V was trimmed by 0 bases and J by 4 bases, leaving 7 bases between them. The CDR3 loop spans 13 amino acids. Per germline, CDR1 LGHNA and CDR2 YSLEER. CDR3 sequence (DNA): TGCGCCAGCAGCCAAGACAGGGGTTACGAGCAGTACCTC. It specifies CASSQDRGYEQYL.

This clonotype was seen repeatedly, ten times or more. This chain links TRBV6-2 or TRBV6-3 with TRBJ2-3; the D is unclear. V was trimmed by 4 bases and J by 2 bases, leaving 10 bases between them. CDR3 length equals 14 residues. Germline values: CDR1 MNHEY, CDR2 SVGEGT. Here the CDR3 reads CASSSLEVTDTQYF. CDR3 in DNA: TGTGCCAGCAGTTCCCTAGAGGTCACAGATACGCAGTATTTT.

This clonotype has a single count. An end of the junction differs from the germline gene, which may be a read error. The chain uses TRBV27 and TRBJ2-1; D is undetermined. In germline, CDR1 is MNHEY, CDR2 SMNVEV (reference sequence). The length of the CDR3 is 14 residues. Here the CDR3 reads CASSSIVSLDELFF. Here the CDR3 DNA reads TGTGCCAGCAGTTCGATAGTTTCCCTGGATGAGCTGTTCTTC.

This clonotype appeared many times. V and J are TRBV20-1 and TRBJ2-3; perhaps TRBD2 as D (5 bases). CDR3 length: 17 amino acids. The V gene's germline CDR1 is DFQATT and CDR2 SNEGSKA (reference sequence). Trimming removed 0 bases at V and 3 bases at J, with 19 bases between. CDR3 nucleotides: TGCAGTGCTAGAGATTTCTTCCGGGATCCCGGGACAGATACGCAGTATTTT. Protein: CSARDFFRDPGTDTQYF.

In this sample, this clonotype turned up many times. This chain uses TRBV6-2 or TRBV6-3 with TRBJ1-1, with 7 positions matching TRBD1. Trimming at V came to 5 bases and at J to 4 bases, leaving 22 bases not matched to a gene. This CDR3 is 19 amino acids long. Germline-derived CDR1 and CDR2 are MNHEY and SVGEGT. DNA for the CDR3: TGTGCCAGCAGTGACGACCGGGACAGACGAACACGTGTCGGCACTGAAGCTTTCTTT. This gives the protein CASSDDRDRRTRVGTEAFF.

This clonotype was counted a few times. This chain uses TRBV20-1 with TRBJ2-3, with D possibly being TRBD1 (5 bases). The V gene's germline CDR1 is DFQATT and CDR2 SNEGSKA (reference sequence). CDR3 length equals 16 residues. V shed 0 bases and J shed 1 base, with 14 bases lying between them. The CDR3 nucleotides read TGCAGTGCTAGAGATTGGAAGGGGCCCTGCACAGATACGCAGTATTTT. This sequence encodes CSARDWKGPCTDTQYF.

The table lists this clonotype with many counts. The genes are TRBV27 and TRBJ2-7; 12 positions agree with TRBD2. The junction had 5 bases not matched to a gene; V was cut back by 6 bases and J by 2 bases. The CDR3 runs to 15 residues. CDR1 and CDR2 (germline): MNHEY, SMNVEV (reference sequence). The CDR3: CASSIGLAGTYEQYF. The CDR3 nucleotides are TGTGCCAGCAGCATAGGACTAGCGGGGACCTACGAGCAGTACTTC.

This clonotype has a count of ten or more. This rearrangement joins TRBV7-6 to TRBJ1-2; D perhaps matches TRBD1 (5 bases). The V end was cut by 6 bases, the J end by 4 bases, with 9 bases between. The CDR3 has 12 residues. In germline, CDR1 is SGHVS, CDR2 FNYEAQ. This chain's CDR3 is CASSDSLYGYTF. CDR3 nucleotide sequence: TGTGCCAGCAGTGACAGCCTCTATGGCTACACCTTC.